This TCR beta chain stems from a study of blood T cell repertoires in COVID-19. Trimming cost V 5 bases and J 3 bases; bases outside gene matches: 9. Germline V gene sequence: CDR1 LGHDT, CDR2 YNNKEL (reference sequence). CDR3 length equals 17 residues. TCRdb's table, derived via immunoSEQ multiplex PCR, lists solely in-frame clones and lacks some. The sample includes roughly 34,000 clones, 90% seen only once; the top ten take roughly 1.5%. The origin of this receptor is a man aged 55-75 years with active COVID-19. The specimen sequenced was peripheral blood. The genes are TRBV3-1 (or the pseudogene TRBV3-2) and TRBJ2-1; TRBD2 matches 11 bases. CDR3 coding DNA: TGTGCCAGCAGCTTATATAGCGGGGGGGCGTTCTACAATGAGCAGTTCTTC. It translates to CASSLYSGGAFYNEQFF.